This entry lists 9 T cell receptor beta chains sequenced from one sample in a study of cytomegalovirus exposure and HLA in healthy donors. Clones were sequenced by immunoSEQ multiplex PCR, and TCRdb holds only the in-frame ones, with some missing. The table lists under 250,000 clones, 87% of them singletons. The source material was PBMCs. Source of these receptors: a man younger than 35 in good health and CMV-seropositive.

The J gene is TRBJ2-7, the V gene TRBV5-4, with a tentative D call TRBD2 (5 bases). The CDR3 extends over 13 amino acids. Germline V gene sequence: CDR1 SGHNT, CDR2 YYREEE (reference sequence). V was shortened by 1 base and J by 4 bases, with 9 bases between the two germline ends. The CDR3, as DNA: TGTGCCAGCAGCTTGCCCGGGGATTACGAGCAGTACTTC. Translation: CASSLPGDYEQYF.

The CDR3 protein is CASSLTWDVVKEQYF. Written as DNA, the CDR3 is TGTGCCAGCAGCCTCACCTGGGATGTCGTTAAGGAGCAGTACTTC. V and J are TRBV5-5 and TRBJ2-7; unclear D gene. Deletions cut 4 bases from V and 7 bases from J, with 21 bases between. The CDR3 consists of 15 residues. In germline, CDR1 is SGHKS, CDR2 YYEKEE (reference sequence).

The rearrangement links TRBV20-1 to TRBJ2-1; D ambiguous. The CDR3 totals 11 residues. Trimming removed 3 bases from V and 7 bases from J, with 7 bases in between. CDR1 and CDR2 from the germline V gene are DFQATT and SNEGSKA (reference sequence). In DNA form, the CDR3 reads TGCAGTGCTAGCCCACAGAATGAGCAGTTCTTC. It specifies CSASPQNEQFF.

V usage is TRBV27 and J usage is TRBJ2-7, with a weak D call TRBD1 (6 bases). Germline loops: CDR1 MNHEY, CDR2 SMNVEV (reference sequence). The V end lost 8 bases, the J end lost 1 base, and 12 bases lay between the germline ends. This CDR3 comprises 13 residues. In DNA, the CDR3 is TGTGCCAGCGCGGCAGGGGTATCCTACGAGCAGTACTTC. It codes for CASAAGVSYEQYF.

The chain is built from TRBV18 and TRBJ2-3; D is uncertain. Germline V lookup: CDR1 KGHSH, CDR2 LQKENI. V was trimmed by 2 bases and J by 0 bases, leaving 12 bases between them. This CDR3 region has 16 residues. The CDR3: CASSPWAEPSTDTQYF. DNA for the CDR3: TGTGCCAGCTCACCATGGGCGGAACCTAGCACAGATACGCAGTATTTT.

V gene TRBV9 combines with J gene TRBJ1-3, with D possibly TRBD1 on 5 matching bases. Germline loops: CDR1 SGDLS, CDR2 YYNGEE. Trimming took 4 bases from V and 4 from J, leaving 15 bases between them. The CDR3 extends over 15 amino acids. CDR3 nucleotides: TGTGCCAGCAGCCGGTTAGGGGAGTCCGGAAACACCATATATTTT. Protein product: CASSRLGESGNTIYF. Full variable domain (outside the CDR3, taken from reference TRBV9 and TRBJ1-3): DSGVTQTPKHLITATGQRVTLRCSPRSGDLSVYWYQQSLDQGLQFLIQYYNGEERAKGNILERFSAQQFPDLHSELNLSSLELGDSALYFCASSRLGESGNTIYFGEGSWLTVV.

This chain uses TRBV2 with TRBJ2-1; possible D gene TRBD2, 6 bases. The germline gives CDR1 SNHLY, CDR2 FYNNEI. Trimming cost V 2 bases and J 8 bases, with 16 bases left between them. This CDR3 contains 15 residues. CDR3 sequence (DNA): TGTGCCAGCAGTGAACGGCCTAGCGCCGAGGATGAGCAGTTCTTC. It codes for CASSERPSAEDEQFF.

CDR3 residues: CASRLQEANTEAFF. The CDR3 DNA is TGTGCCAGCAGATTACAGGAGGCGAACACTGAAGCTTTCTTT. J is TRBJ1-1 and V is TRBV2; maybe TRBD1 (5 bases). CDR1 and CDR2 (germline): SNHLY, FYNNEI. V was clipped by 6 bases and J by 1 base, with 12 bases between them. The CDR3 is 14 residues long.

The rearrangement links TRBV6-5 to TRBJ1-2; D not resolved. The CDR3 runs 14 residues. Germline V CDR1 and CDR2: MNHEY, SVGAGI. Trimming took 2 bases from V and 7 from J, leaving 14 bases between them. CDR3 residues: CASSYRPAGFGYTF. The CDR3 DNA reads TGTGCCAGCAGTTACCGCCCCGCCGGGTTTGGCTACACCTTC.